This T cell receptor (beta chain) is from a study of T cell repertoires and HLA-DP antigens. The study's findings and limits: Total CD4+ responders were stimulated by HeLa antigen-presenting cells.

TCRdb's copy holds only in-frame clones and misses some; the assay was immunoSEQ multiplex PCR. Of more than 90,000 clones detected, around 93% appear once; the ten largest clones hold about 0.25%. The CDR3 is 15 residues long. V was clipped by 0 bases and J by 3 bases, with 11 bases between them. Looked up from germline, CDR1 is KGHSH and CDR2 is LQKENI. To note about this clone: The antigen remains undetermined.

The chain couples TRBV18 to TRBJ2-5; D may be TRBD2 (5 bases). The sample was CD4+ T cells from PBMCs. The source of this sequence is a woman between 18 and 30 years old in good health and CMV-seronegative. The CDR3 reads CASSPPSRGEETQYF. The CDR3 nucleotides read TGTGCCAGCTCACCACCCAGTCGGGGAGAAGAGACCCAGTACTTC. Full variable domain (remainder filled in from reference TRBV18 and TRBJ2-5): NAGVMQNPRHLVRRRGQEARLRCSPMKGHSHVYWYRQLPEEGLKFMVYLQKENIIDESGMPKERFSAEFPKEGPSILRIQQVVRGDSAAYFCASSPPSRGEETQYFGPGTRLLVL.